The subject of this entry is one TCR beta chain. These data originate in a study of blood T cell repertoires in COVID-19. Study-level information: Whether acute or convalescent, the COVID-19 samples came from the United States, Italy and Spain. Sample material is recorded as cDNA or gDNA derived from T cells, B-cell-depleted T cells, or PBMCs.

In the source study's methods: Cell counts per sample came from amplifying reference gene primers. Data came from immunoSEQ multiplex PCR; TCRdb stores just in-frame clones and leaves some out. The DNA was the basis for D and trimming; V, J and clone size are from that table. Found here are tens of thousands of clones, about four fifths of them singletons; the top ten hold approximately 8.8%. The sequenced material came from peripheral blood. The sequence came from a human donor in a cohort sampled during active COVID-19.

Here the CDR3 reads CASSVALLAGAYEQYF. For the CDR3, the DNA is TGTGCCAGCAGCGTAGCCCTACTAGCGGGGGCCTACGAGCAGTACTTC. The chain carries TRBV9 and TRBJ2-7, with 11 nucleotides matching TRBD2. This CDR3 contains 16 residues. After removal of 0 bases from V and 2 bases from J, the junction contained 4 bases not matched to a gene. The germline gives CDR1 SGDLS, CDR2 YYNGEE.